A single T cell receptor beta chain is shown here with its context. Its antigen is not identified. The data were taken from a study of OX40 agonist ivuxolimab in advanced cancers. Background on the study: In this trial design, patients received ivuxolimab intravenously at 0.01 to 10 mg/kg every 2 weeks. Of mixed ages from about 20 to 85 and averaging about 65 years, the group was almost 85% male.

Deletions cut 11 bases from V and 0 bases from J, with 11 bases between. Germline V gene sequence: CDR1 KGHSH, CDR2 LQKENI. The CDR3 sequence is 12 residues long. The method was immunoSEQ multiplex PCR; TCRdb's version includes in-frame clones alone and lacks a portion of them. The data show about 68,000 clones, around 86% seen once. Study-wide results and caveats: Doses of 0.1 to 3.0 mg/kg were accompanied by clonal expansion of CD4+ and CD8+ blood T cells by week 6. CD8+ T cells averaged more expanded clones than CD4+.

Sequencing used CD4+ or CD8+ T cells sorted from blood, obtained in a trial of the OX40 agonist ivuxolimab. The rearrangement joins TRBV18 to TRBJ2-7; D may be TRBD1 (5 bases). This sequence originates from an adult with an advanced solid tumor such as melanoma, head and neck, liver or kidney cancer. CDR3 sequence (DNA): TGTGCCGCAAAAGGGGACTCCTACGAGCAGTACTTC. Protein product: CAAKGDSYEQYF.